The T cell receptor (beta chain) described here comes from a study of T cell repertoires in cytomegalovirus infection. Study as a whole: Indicated by public TCR beta signatures were CMV infection and matching HLA type. Study results and caveats: Across the ex vivo response, the dominant clonotypes were HLA-C-restricted CMV-specific TCR beta clonotypes. Summed public TCR beta family frequency identified CMV carriers bearing the relevant HLA.

Of note for this clonotype: Its antigen is unknown.

One entry per CDR3 protein results from TCRdb running MiXCR on the reads. The sample has about a million distinct CDR3 sequences, roughly 31% seen once; the top ten hold under 15%. Trimming removed 8 bases from V and 7 bases from J, with 11 bases in between. The CDR3 extends over 12 amino acids. Germline-derived CDR1 and CDR2 are LNHDA and SQIVND (reference sequence). The TCR originated in a human donor in good health (CMV status not recorded). Some clones in this sample may be carry-over from other donors' samples. This chain joins TRBV19 and TRBJ1-4; D remains ambiguous. Sample: cultured CD8+ T cells from PBMCs, taken from culture after CMV antigen stimulation. CDR3 nucleotide sequence: TGTGCCAGTGGAGGAAAGGGTGAAAAACTGTTTTTT. It translates to CASGGKGEKLFF.